This T cell receptor (beta chain) was captured by sequencing in a study of shared clonotypes between healthy human individuals. Comments on this clone: Its specificity is unknown.

Researchers ran the assay at a deep level. Sequenced by immunoSEQ multiplex PCR; TCRdb stores in-frame clones only, minus some. The data contain about 380,000 clones, just over 95% of them singletons. Regarding the study as a whole: A limitation of the genetic and exposure-history diversity represented arose from few donors. A generally larger estimated richness was seen in naive subsets than in memory subsets.

The sample consisted of memory CD8+ T cells sorted from blood. Subset noted: CD45RO+ cells pooled with CCR7-negative TemRA cells. The clonotype originates from a young man in good health.

The CDR3 loop is CASSPGSSGLRGYF. CDR3 nucleotides: TGTGCCAGCAGTCCTGGGTCTAGCGGGCTTAGAGGGTACTTC. The chain joins TRBV28 to TRBJ2-4; 8 nucleotides agree with TRBD2. Germline lookup yields CDR1 MDHEN and CDR2 SYDVKM. The CDR3 is 14 amino acids. The ends lost 5 bases at V and 15 bases at J; junction bases unmatched: 15.